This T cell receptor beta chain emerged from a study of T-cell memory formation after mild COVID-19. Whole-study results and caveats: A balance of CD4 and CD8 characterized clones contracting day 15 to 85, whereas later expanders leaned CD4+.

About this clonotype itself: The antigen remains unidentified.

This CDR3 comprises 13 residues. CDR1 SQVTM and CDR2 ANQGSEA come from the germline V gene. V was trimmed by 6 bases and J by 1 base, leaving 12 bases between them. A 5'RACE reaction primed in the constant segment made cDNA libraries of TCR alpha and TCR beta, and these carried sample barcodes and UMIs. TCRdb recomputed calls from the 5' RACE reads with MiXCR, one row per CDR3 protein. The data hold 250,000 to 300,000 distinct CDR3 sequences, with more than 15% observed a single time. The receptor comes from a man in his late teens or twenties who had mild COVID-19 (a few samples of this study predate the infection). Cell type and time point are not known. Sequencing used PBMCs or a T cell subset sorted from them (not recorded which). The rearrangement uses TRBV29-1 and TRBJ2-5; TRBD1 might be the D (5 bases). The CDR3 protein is CSVKQVLQETQYF. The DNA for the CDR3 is TGCAGCGTAAAACAGGTCCTCCAAGAGACCCAGTACTTC. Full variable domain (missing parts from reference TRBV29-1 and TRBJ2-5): SAVISQKPSRDICQRGTSLTIQCQVDSQVTMMFWYRQQPGQSLTLIATANQGSEATYESGFVIDKFPISRPNLTFSTLTVSNMSPEDSSIYLCSVKQVLQETQYFGPGTRLLVL.